What follows is one TCR beta chain and its context. TCRdb keeps only in-frame clones here, not all; method: immunoSEQ multiplex PCR. Here the sample spans around 69,000 clones, about 90% being singletons. These data belong to a study of technical replicates of blood from a handful of donors. CDR3 length: 15 residues. CDR1 LGHNA and CDR2 YNFKEQ come from the germline V gene. Trimming took off 4 bases at V and 0 bases at J, with 10 bases between the two ends. This chain joins TRBV4-2 and TRBJ2-1; D perhaps matches TRBD2 (6 bases). The sequencing input was PBMCs. The source of this sequence is a human donor in good health. Some clones in this sample may be carry-over from other donors' samples. The CDR3 DNA reads TGTGCCAGCAGCCCCTCGACTAGCTCCTACAATGAGCAGTTCTTC. It is translated as CASSPSTSSYNEQFF.